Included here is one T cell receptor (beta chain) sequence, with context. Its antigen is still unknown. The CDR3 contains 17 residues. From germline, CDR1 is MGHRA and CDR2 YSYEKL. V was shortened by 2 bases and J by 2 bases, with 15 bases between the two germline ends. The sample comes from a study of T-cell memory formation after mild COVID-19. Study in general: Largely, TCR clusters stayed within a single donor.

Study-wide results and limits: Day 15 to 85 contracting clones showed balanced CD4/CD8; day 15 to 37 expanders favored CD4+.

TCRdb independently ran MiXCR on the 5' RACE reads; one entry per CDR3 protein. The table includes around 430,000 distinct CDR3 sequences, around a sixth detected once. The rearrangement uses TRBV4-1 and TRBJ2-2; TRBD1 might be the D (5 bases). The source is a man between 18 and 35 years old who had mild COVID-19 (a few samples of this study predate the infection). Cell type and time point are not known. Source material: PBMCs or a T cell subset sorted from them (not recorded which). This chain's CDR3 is CASSQTRDSFNTGELFF. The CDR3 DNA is TGCGCCAGCAGCCAAACCAGGGATTCGTTCAACACCGGGGAGCTGTTTTTT.